These 19 T cell receptor beta chains originate from one sample sequenced in a study of blood T cells in healthy people across ages. A sample-barcoded 5' primer and a J-beta primer mix were used in a second PCR of roughly 6 to 12 cycles. TCRdb independently ran MiXCR on the 5' RACE reads; one entry per CDR3 protein. The sample lists 850,000 to 1,300,000 distinct CDR3 sequences, over 35% seen once, with about 19% in the top ten. Sample: blood. The receptors were sampled from a woman aged 55-69 years in good health.

This chain joins TRBV29-1 and TRBJ1-1; possibly TRBD1 for D (5 bases). Trimming took 7 bases from V and 0 from J, leaving 12 bases between them. The V gene's germline CDR1 is SQVTM and CDR2 ANQGSEA. The CDR3 totals 13 residues. CDR3 nucleotide sequence: TGCAGCGCGGGGGGGGTCTTGAACACTGAAGCTTTCTTT. This translates into CSAGGVLNTEAFF.

The V call is TRBV7-8, the J call TRBJ2-1; TRBD2 might be the D (6 bases). This CDR3 spans 15 amino acids. From germline, CDR1 is SGHVS and CDR2 FQNEAQ. Trimming stripped 0 bases from V and 5 bases from J, with 11 bases between. The CDR3, as DNA: TGTGCCAGCAGCTTAGCAACGGGAGACGACAATGAGCAGTTCTTC. Encoded protein: CASSLATGDDNEQFF. The complete variable domain, with remaining parts taken from reference TRBV7-8 and TRBJ2-1, reads GAGVSQSPRYKVAKRGQDVALRCDPISGHVSLFWYQQALGQGPEFLTYFQNEAQLDKSGLPSDRFFAERPEGSVSTLKIQRTQQEDSAVYLCASSLATGDDNEQFFGPGTRLTVL.

A remark on this clonotype: A single base separates this from a much larger clone, so it may be a read error. This chain connects TRBV2 to TRBJ2-4; D might be TRBD2 (5 bases). Germline CDR1 and CDR2: SNHLY and FYNNEI. This CDR3 spans 12 amino acids. This chain's CDR3 is CASREASWEQYF. In DNA, the CDR3 is TGTGCCAGCAGGGAAGCGAGTTGGGAGCAGTACTTC.

The chain recombines TRBV6-1 with TRBJ2-7; a possible D gene is TRBD2 (5 bases). The germline gives CDR1 MNHNS, CDR2 SASEGT. V was shortened by 2 bases and J by 6 bases, with 11 bases between the two germline ends. The CDR3 has 13 amino acids. DNA for the CDR3: TGTGCCAGCAGTGAAATTCGGGGTGGCGAGCAGTACTTC. Residues: CASSEIRGGEQYF.

This clonotype was detected only once. The chain combines TRBV20-1 with TRBJ1-4; the D is unclear. The V gene's germline CDR1 is DFQATT and CDR2 SNEGSKA (reference sequence). V shed 0 bases and J shed 4 bases, with 15 bases lying between them. The CDR3 has 16 residues. The CDR3 bases are TGCAGTGCTAGAGATTTCTTGGGAAGGGATAATGAAAAACTGTTTTTT. Encoded protein: CSARDFLGRDNEKLFF.

The rearrangement joins TRBV15 to TRBJ1-2; the D gene is possibly TRBD1 (5 bases). Germline CDR1 LNHNV, CDR2 YYDKDF (reference sequence). CDR3 size: 14 residues. V lost 0 bases to trimming and J lost 4 bases, with 9 bases between them. The CDR3 protein is CATSREGDFYGYTF. CDR3 coding DNA: TGTGCCACCAGCAGAGAAGGGGATTTCTATGGCTACACCTTC.

About this clonotype: The junction departs from the called germline gene at one end, perhaps through a read error. The V and J genes are TRBV10-3 and TRBJ1-1, with D unresolved. The CDR3 has 13 amino acids. Germline CDR1 reads ENHRY; CDR2 reads SYGVKD. CDR3 sequence (DNA): TGTGCCAGCAGTGATAAGGCAGGAACTGAAGCTTTCTTT. As protein: CASSDKAGTEAFF.

The CDR3 reads CASSPPPPRYEQYF. The CDR3 DNA reads as TGTGCCAGCTCACCACCGCCGCCTCGCTACGAGCAGTACTTC. J is TRBJ2-7 and V is TRBV18; D is ambiguous. Deletions cut 0 bases from V and 3 bases from J, with 9 bases between. There are 14 residues in the CDR3. Germline CDR1 KGHSH, CDR2 LQKENI.

The table lists this clonotype with many counts. The genes are TRBV5-1 and TRBJ2-7, with 15 bases identical to TRBD2. This CDR3 has 14 residues. CDR1 is SGHRS and CDR2 is YFSETQ in the germline V gene. V was clipped by 4 bases and J by 6 bases; unmatched bases: 2. This CDR3 reads CASSRGLAGGEQYF. The CDR3 region has the DNA TGCGCCAGCAGCAGGGGACTAGCGGGAGGCGAGCAGTACTTC. The full variable domain, completed using reference TRBV5-1 and TRBJ2-7, is KAGVTQTPRYLIKTRGQQVTLSCSPISGHRSVSWYQQTPGQGLQFLFEYFSETQRNKGNFPGRFSGRQFSNSRSEMNVSTLELGDSALYLCASSRGLAGGEQYFGPGTRLTVT.

The chain links TRBV11-1 to TRBJ2-5; TRBD2 aligns across 7 bases. Germline V CDR1 and CDR2: SGHAT, FQDESV (reference sequence). Unmatched junction bases numbered 9, after V lost 5 bases and J lost 0 bases. This CDR3 comprises 16 residues. The CDR3 sequence: CASSPLASGYQETQYF. CDR3 nucleotide sequence: TGTGCCAGCAGCCCACTGGCTAGCGGATACCAAGAGACCCAGTACTTC. The full variable domain, completed using reference TRBV11-1 and TRBJ2-5, is EAEVAQSPRYKITEKSQAVAFWCDPISGHATLYWYRQILGQGPELLVQFQDESVVDDSQLPKDRFSAERLKGVDSTLKIQPAELGDSAMYLCASSPLASGYQETQYFGPGTRLLVL.

At least ten counts were recorded for this clonotype. A read error may be the cause here, since a much bigger clone is one base away. V and J are TRBV29-1 and TRBJ2-5, with D unclear. CDR3 size: 11 residues. CDR1 is SQVTM and CDR2 is ANQGSEA in the germline V gene. The V end was cut by 7 bases, the J end by 8 bases, with 14 bases between. The CDR3 region has the DNA TGCAGCGGTGGGCTGGAGTCCACCCAGTACTTC. It codes for CSGGLESTQYF.

This clonotype was seen a handful of times. The chain recombines TRBV9 with TRBJ2-1, with D maybe TRBD1 (5 bases). V was pared by 0 bases and J by 4 bases, with 11 bases between. The CDR3 has 15 residues. From germline, CDR1 is SGDLS and CDR2 YYNGEE. The chain's CDR3 is CASSVEATDYNEQFF. The CDR3 nucleotides read TGTGCCAGCAGCGTAGAGGCGACAGATTACAATGAGCAGTTCTTC. The full variable domain, completed using reference TRBV9 and TRBJ2-1, is DSGVTQTPKHLITATGQRVTLRCSPRSGDLSVYWYQQSLDQGLQFLIQYYNGEERAKGNILERFSAQQFPDLHSELNLSSLELGDSALYFCASSVEATDYNEQFFGPGTRLTVL.

This chain uses TRBV20-1 with TRBJ2-7, with a tentative D call TRBD1 (5 bases). The CDR3 loop spans 13 amino acids. Germline V lookup: CDR1 DFQATT, CDR2 SNEGSKA (reference sequence). The V gene lost 5 bases and the J gene lost 2 bases, with 13 bases spanning the gap. CDR3 region: CSALQGVTYEQYF. CDR3 DNA sequence: TGCAGTGCTCTACAAGGGGTGACCTACGAGCAGTACTTC.

V gene TRBV5-1 combines with J gene TRBJ2-1, with 13 positions matching TRBD2. V gave up 4 bases and J gave up 3 bases; unmatched junction bases: 7. The CDR3 sequence is 17 residues long. Germline CDR1 and CDR2: SGHRS and YFSETQ. The CDR3 region is CASSLRTSGGNYNEQFF. Written as DNA, the CDR3 is TGCGCCAGCAGCCTACGGACTAGCGGGGGAAACTACAATGAGCAGTTCTTC. The entire variable domain, with the rest obtained from reference TRBV5-1 and TRBJ2-1, is as follows: KAGVTQTPRYLIKTRGQQVTLSCSPISGHRSVSWYQQTPGQGLQFLFEYFSETQRNKGNFPGRFSGRQFSNSRSEMNVSTLELGDSALYLCASSLRTSGGNYNEQFFGPGTRLTVL.

There are a few counts of this clonotype. The rearrangement links TRBV20-1 to TRBJ2-1; D is possibly TRBD1 or TRBD2 (6 bases each). From germline, CDR1 is DFQATT and CDR2 SNEGSKA (reference sequence). The CDR3 spans 17 residues. In DNA, the CDR3 is TGCAGGGACCCGGTGAGATGTAAGGGGGGCTTCCACAATGAGCAGTTCTTC. This encodes CRDPVRCKGGFHNEQFF.

This clonotype was found a few times. CDR3 nucleotide sequence: TGCAGTGCCAGGACAGGGGGCTTTCCTTCCTACGAGCAGTACTTC. Translated, it gives CSARTGGFPSYEQYF. The chain couples TRBV20-1 to TRBJ2-7; TRBD1 agrees at 11 bases. CDR1 and CDR2 from the germline V gene are DFQATT and SNEGSKA (reference sequence). The V gene end was trimmed by 6 bases and the J gene end by 1 base; junction bases not matched to a gene: 8. This CDR3 has 15 amino acids.

This chain links TRBV6-5 with TRBJ1-1; D not certain. The germline V gene encodes CDR1 MNHEY and CDR2 SVGAGI. V was shortened by 8 bases and J by 2 bases, with 18 bases between the two germline ends. This CDR3 has 15 amino acids. The CDR3 here is CASLPPGVSNTEAFF. DNA of the CDR3: TGTGCCAGCCTTCCTCCCGGGGTCAGCAACACTGAAGCTTTCTTT.

The V gene is TRBV3-1, the J gene TRBJ2-7; D is undetermined. CDR1 is LGHDT, CDR2 YNNKEL, per germline (reference sequence). Between the trimmed V and J ends, which lost 1 base and 2 bases, there was a span of 9 bases. The CDR3 loop spans 14 amino acids. The CDR3 coding sequence is TGTGCCAGCAGCCAAGGTCAGGTGACCTACGAGCAGTACTTC. It encodes CASSQGQVTYEQYF.

The rearrangement uses TRBV6-2 or TRBV6-3 and TRBJ2-1; 10 nucleotides match TRBD2. CDR1 and CDR2 (germline): MNHEY, SVGEGT. The CDR3 has 15 amino acids. V lost 4 bases and J lost 10; bases outside the gene matches: 10. CDR3 amino acids: CASSCGRLAGDEQFF. The CDR3 DNA sequence: TGTGCCAGCAGTTGCGGTCGGCTAGCGGGAGACGAGCAGTTCTTC.